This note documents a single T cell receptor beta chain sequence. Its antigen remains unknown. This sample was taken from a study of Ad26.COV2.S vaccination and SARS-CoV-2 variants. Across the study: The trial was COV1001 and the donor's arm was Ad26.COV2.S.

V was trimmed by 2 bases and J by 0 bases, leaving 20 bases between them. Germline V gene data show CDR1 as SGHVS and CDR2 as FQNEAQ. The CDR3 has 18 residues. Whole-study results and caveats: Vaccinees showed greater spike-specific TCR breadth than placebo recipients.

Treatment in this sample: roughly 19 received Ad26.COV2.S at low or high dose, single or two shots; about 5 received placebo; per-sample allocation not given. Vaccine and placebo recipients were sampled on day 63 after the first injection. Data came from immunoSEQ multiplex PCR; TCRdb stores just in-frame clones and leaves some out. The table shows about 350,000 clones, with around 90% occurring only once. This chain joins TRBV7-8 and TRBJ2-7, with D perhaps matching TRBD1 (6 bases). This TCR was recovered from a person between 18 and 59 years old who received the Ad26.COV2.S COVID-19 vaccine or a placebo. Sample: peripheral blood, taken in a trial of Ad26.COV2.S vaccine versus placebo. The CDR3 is CASSLKWASTGISYEQYF. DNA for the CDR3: TGTGCCAGCAGCTTAAAATGGGCTTCTACAGGGATCTCCTACGAGCAGTACTTC.